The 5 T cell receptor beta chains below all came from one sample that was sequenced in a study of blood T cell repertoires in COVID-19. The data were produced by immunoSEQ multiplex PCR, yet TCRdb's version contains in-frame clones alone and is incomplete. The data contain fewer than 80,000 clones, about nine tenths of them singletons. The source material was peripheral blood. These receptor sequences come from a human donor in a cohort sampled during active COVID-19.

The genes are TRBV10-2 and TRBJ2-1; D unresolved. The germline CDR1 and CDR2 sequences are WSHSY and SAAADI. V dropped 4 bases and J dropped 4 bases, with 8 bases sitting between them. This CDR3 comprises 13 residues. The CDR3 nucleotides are TGCGCCAGCAGTGTGTCGAGGTACAATGAGCAGTTCTTC. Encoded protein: CASSVSRYNEQFF.

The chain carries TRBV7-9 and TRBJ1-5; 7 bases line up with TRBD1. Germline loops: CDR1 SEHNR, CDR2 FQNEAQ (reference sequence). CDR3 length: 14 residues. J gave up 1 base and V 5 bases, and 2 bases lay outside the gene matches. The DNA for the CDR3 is TGTGCCAGCAGCGCGACAGGGAGCAATCAGCCCCAGCATTTT. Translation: CASSATGSNQPQHF.

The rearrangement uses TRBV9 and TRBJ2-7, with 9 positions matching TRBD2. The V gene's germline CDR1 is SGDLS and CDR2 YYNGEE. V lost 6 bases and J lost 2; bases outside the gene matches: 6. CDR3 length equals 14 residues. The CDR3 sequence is CASNPGGRAYEQYF. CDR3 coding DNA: TGTGCCAGCAACCCCGGCGGGAGGGCCTACGAGCAGTACTTC.

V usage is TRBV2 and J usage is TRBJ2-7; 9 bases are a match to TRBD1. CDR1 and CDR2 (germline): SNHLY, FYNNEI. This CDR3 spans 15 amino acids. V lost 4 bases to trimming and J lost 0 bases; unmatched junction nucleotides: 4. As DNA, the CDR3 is TGTGCCAGCAGTGCCAGGACAGGGGACTCCTACGAGCAGTACTTC. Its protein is CASSARTGDSYEQYF.

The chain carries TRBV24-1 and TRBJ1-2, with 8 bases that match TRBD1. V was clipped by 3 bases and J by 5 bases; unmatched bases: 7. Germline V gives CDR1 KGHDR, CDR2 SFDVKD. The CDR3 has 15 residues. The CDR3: CATSDPKTGEYGYTF. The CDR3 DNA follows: TGTGCCACCAGTGATCCAAAGACAGGGGAATATGGCTACACCTTC.